The 31 T cell receptor beta chains listed next were all sequenced from one sample in a study of T cell responses to AZD1222 COVID-19 vaccine. This table comes from immunoSEQ multiplex PCR, and its TCRdb copy is limited to in-frame clones, with some not included. The sample has about 150,000 clones, over 90% seen once. Sequencing was performed on peripheral blood, taken on day 0 of AZD1222 vaccination. The receptors originated from an adult in good health.

The chain links TRBV4-3 to TRBJ2-3; tentative D call: TRBD2 (6 bases). The V end lost 2 bases, the J end lost 0 bases, and 12 bases lay between the germline ends. Germline V CDR1 and CDR2: LGHNA, YSLEER. The CDR3 is 16 amino acids. The CDR3 bases are TGCGCCAGCAGCCAACTGCCCGGGACTAGCACAGATACGCAGTATTTT. This codes for CASSQLPGTSTDTQYF.

The V gene is TRBV4-2, the J gene TRBJ2-3; possibly TRBD1 for D (5 bases). The CDR3 has 13 amino acids. V was trimmed by 5 bases and J by 1 base, leaving 7 bases between them. The germline V gene has CDR1 LGHNA and CDR2 YNFKEQ. The CDR3 loop reads CASSAGRTDTQYF. DNA for the CDR3: TGTGCCAGCAGCGCAGGGCGCACAGATACGCAGTATTTT.

J is TRBJ1-2 and V is TRBV30; tentative D call: TRBD1 (5 bases). This CDR3 comprises 16 residues. V lost 4 bases, J lost 1 base, and 19 bases lay in between. Germline V gene data show CDR1 as GTSNPN and CDR2 as SVGIG (reference sequence). The CDR3 region has the DNA TGTGCCTGGAACTGGGGACCGAACCCATATAACTATGGCTACACCTTC. Its translation is CAWNWGPNPYNYGYTF.

This sequence joins TRBV6-5 and TRBJ1-1, with D unresolved. The CDR3 runs 14 residues. CDR1 and CDR2 (germline): MNHEY, SVGAGI. Trimming took off 6 bases at V and 5 bases at J, with 16 bases between the two ends. CDR3 residues: CASSGTVDGTEAFF. The CDR3, as DNA: TGTGCCAGCAGCGGAACCGTCGACGGGACTGAAGCTTTCTTT.

The chain has TRBV28 and TRBJ1-5; D is uncertain. V lost 5 bases and J 5 bases, leaving 16 bases between the germline ends. CDR3 length equals 15 residues. The germline V gene encodes CDR1 MDHEN and CDR2 SYDVKM. CDR3 region: CASSNPGQGYQPQHF. The CDR3, as DNA: TGTGCCAGCAGTAACCCGGGCCAAGGGTATCAGCCCCAGCATTTT.

The chain joins TRBV9 to TRBJ2-1; D gene uncertain. CDR3 size: 15 residues. From germline, CDR1 is SGDLS and CDR2 YYNGEE. With 0 bases removed from V and 3 bases from J, the gap between germline ends came to 10 bases. The CDR3 spells CASSVASVNYNEQFF. The CDR3 DNA reads TGTGCCAGCAGCGTAGCAAGCGTCAACTACAATGAGCAGTTCTTC.

This sequence joins TRBV7-9 and TRBJ2-7, with a tentative D call TRBD1 (5 bases). The CDR3 loop spans 14 amino acids. Germline CDR1 SEHNR, CDR2 FQNEAQ (reference sequence). V shed 4 bases and J shed 3 bases, with 13 bases lying between them. For the CDR3, the DNA is TGTGCCAGCAGCTCGGACACATTATACTACGAGCAGTACTTC. Residues: CASSSDTLYYEQYF.

In this sample, this clone turned up once. The rearrangement joins TRBV4-1 to TRBJ1-5; 7 bases map to TRBD1. V dropped 0 bases and J dropped 6; count of bases not matched to a gene: 8. The CDR3 runs 16 residues. CDR1 is MGHRA and CDR2 is YSYEKL in the germline V gene. In nucleotides, the CDR3 is TGCGCCAGCAGCCAAGATCAGGGGGGTCGTGGTCAGCCCCAGCATTTT. This codes for CASSQDQGGRGQPQHF.

The chain combines TRBV15 with TRBJ2-3; 8 bases fit TRBD2. Losses at the gene ends were 9 bases for V and 0 bases for J; bases not matched to a gene: 11. The germline gives CDR1 LNHNV, CDR2 YYDKDF (reference sequence). This CDR3 region has 16 residues. CDR3: CATGTGLASSTDTQYF. The CDR3 coding sequence is TGTGCCACTGGAACCGGACTAGCTTCTAGCACAGATACGCAGTATTTT.

V is TRBV3-1 (or the pseudogene TRBV3-2) and J is TRBJ1-6; TRBD1 is a possible D gene (5 bases). V lost 4 bases and J 5 bases, leaving 9 bases between the germline ends. This CDR3 spans 14 amino acids. The germline V gene has CDR1 LGHDT and CDR2 YNNKEL (reference sequence). CDR3 sequence: CASSPGTDNSPLHF. The CDR3, as DNA: TGTGCCAGCAGCCCTGGGACGGATAATTCACCCCTCCACTTT.

This chain joins TRBV6-4 and TRBJ1-1, with D possibly being TRBD1 (6 bases). Trimming pared 3 bases from V and 7 bases from J, leaving 18 bases between. Looked up from germline, CDR1 is MRHNA and CDR2 is SNTAGT. The CDR3 totals 15 residues. The CDR3 bases are TGTGCCAGCAGTGAGCAACAGGGTGCCCAGGGTGAAGCTTTCTTT. The encoded protein is CASSEQQGAQGEAFF.

The V gene is TRBV5-4, the J gene TRBJ2-1; 8 nucleotides align to TRBD2. V lost 7 bases to trimming and J lost 5 bases; unmatched junction nucleotides: 14. Germline CDR1 reads SGHNT; CDR2 reads YYREEE (reference sequence). The CDR3 length is 16 residues. DNA for the CDR3: TGTGCCAGCGGGCGCCCGGGGGGGGGAACCCACAATGAGCAGTTCTTC. Translating gives CASGRPGGGTHNEQFF.

The chain couples TRBV4-1 to TRBJ2-7, with 8 bases identical to TRBD1. The CDR3 is 15 amino acids. V was clipped by 4 bases and J by 4 bases; unmatched bases: 9. Germline loops: CDR1 MGHRA, CDR2 YSYEKL. CDR3 amino acids: CASSLLTGVGYEQYF. CDR3 nucleotides: TGCGCCAGCAGCCTTTTGACAGGGGTAGGATACGAGCAGTACTTC.

The CDR3 DNA reads as TGTGCCAGCAGCGGGGACGGATACAATGAGCAGTTCTTC. Translation: CASSGDGYNEQFF. This chain connects TRBV9 to TRBJ2-1; TRBD1 or TRBD2 may be the D gene (5 bases each). V was clipped by 3 bases and J by 4 bases, with 8 bases between them. CDR1 and CDR2 (germline): SGDLS, YYNGEE. The CDR3 runs to 13 residues.

The CDR3 region is CASSHPPRDRGRGTEAFF. The CDR3 nucleotides are TGTGCCAGCAGCCACCCTCCCAGGGACAGGGGGCGAGGTACTGAAGCTTTCTTT. V is TRBV4-2 and J is TRBJ1-1; TRBD1 agrees at 12 bases. From germline, CDR1 is LGHNA and CDR2 YNFKEQ. The CDR3 is 18 amino acids. V was pared by 3 bases and J by 5 bases, with 13 bases of the junction left unmatched.

The rearrangement joins TRBV20-1 to TRBJ1-2; no clear D gene. Germline V gives CDR1 DFQATT, CDR2 SNEGSKA (reference sequence). The CDR3 has 12 amino acids. V lost 3 bases and J 3 bases, leaving 8 bases between the germline ends. CDR3 DNA: TGCAGTGCTAGTTTGAGGGACTATGGCTACACCTTC. It is translated as CSASLRDYGYTF.

The J gene is TRBJ1-4, the V gene TRBV30; TRBD1 aligns across 8 bases. With 3 bases clipped from V and 7 bases from J, the junction kept 10 bases outside the gene matches. The V gene's germline CDR1 is GTSNPN and CDR2 SVGIG (reference sequence). The CDR3 has 15 residues. The CDR3 spells CAWRLELGQGEKLFF. The DNA of the CDR3 is TGTGCCTGGAGACTAGAATTAGGACAGGGTGAAAAACTGTTTTTT.

The chain employs TRBV5-6 and TRBJ1-5; 7 bases fit TRBD1. V lost 5 bases, J lost 4 bases, and 15 bases stayed unmatched. This CDR3 comprises 17 residues. Germline V gene lookup returns CDR1 SGHDT and CDR2 YYEEEE. The CDR3 sequence is CASSLRTSGTANQPQHF. The CDR3 DNA is TGTGCCAGCAGTCTCAGAACCTCCGGGACAGCGAATCAGCCCCAGCATTTT.

This chain connects TRBV9 to TRBJ2-3; D possibly uses TRBD1 or TRBD2 (7 bases each). Germline V CDR1 and CDR2: SGDLS, YYNGEE. The CDR3 has 16 amino acids. With 0 bases removed from V and 2 bases from J, the gap between germline ends came to 13 bases. Here the CDR3 reads CASSVVGGTDTDTQYF. The CDR3 DNA reads as TGTGCCAGCAGCGTAGTGGGAGGGACAGACACAGATACGCAGTATTTT.

This chain joins TRBV29-1 and TRBJ2-3; D gene ambiguous. CDR3 length equals 16 residues. The V gene's germline CDR1 is SQVTM and CDR2 ANQGSEA. The V end was cut by 6 bases, the J end by 0 bases, with 19 bases between. CDR3 coding DNA: TGCAGCGTCAAACGCCCAGGCCCAAGTAGCACAGATACGCAGTATTTT. Encoded protein: CSVKRPGPSSTDTQYF.

This clone was seen a single time. The chain uses TRBV15 and TRBJ1-1; D call uncertain. The V gene's germline CDR1 is LNHNV and CDR2 YYDKDF (reference sequence). The CDR3 spans 13 residues. The V end was cut by 1 base, the J end by 8 bases, with 11 bases between. The DNA of the CDR3 is TGTGCCACCAGCAGAGGTACAGAGAAAGAAGCTTTCTTT. Its translation: CATSRGTEKEAFF.

On this clone: This same CDR3 is encoded by further DNA sequences in the sample. V usage is TRBV11-2 and J usage is TRBJ2-7; D is ambiguous. The V end lost 4 bases, the J end lost 4 bases, and 5 bases lay between the germline ends. Per germline, CDR1 SGHAT and CDR2 FQNNGV. The CDR3 length is 11 residues. In nucleotides, the CDR3 is TGTGCCAGCAGCTCTATTTACGAGCAGTACTTC. This sequence encodes CASSSIYEQYF.

V usage is TRBV2 and J usage is TRBJ1-5, with D possibly TRBD1 on 6 matching bases. V was shortened by 8 bases and J by 3 bases, with 11 bases between the two germline ends. The CDR3 contains 13 residues. The V gene's germline CDR1 is SNHLY and CDR2 FYNNEI. The CDR3: CASRGLDNQPQHF. CDR3 in DNA: TGTGCCAGCCGGGGGCTGGACAATCAGCCCCAGCATTTT. The full variable domain, in which reference TRBV2 and TRBJ1-5 provide the parts outside the CDR3, is EPEVTQTPSHQVTQMGQEVILRCVPISNHLYFYWYRQILGQKVEFLVSFYNNEISEKSEIFDDQFSVERPDGSNFTLKIRSTKLEDSAMYFCASRGLDNQPQHFGDGTRLSIL.

V usage is TRBV3-1 (or the pseudogene TRBV3-2) and J usage is TRBJ2-7; no definite D call. V was pared by 0 bases and J by 6 bases, with 9 bases between. The CDR3 loop spans 13 amino acids. Germline CDR1 reads LGHDT; CDR2 reads YNNKEL (reference sequence). The CDR3 sequence: CASSQEGTSEQYF. The CDR3 nucleotides read TGTGCCAGCAGCCAAGAAGGTACTTCCGAGCAGTACTTC.

The chain is built from TRBV6-2 or TRBV6-3 and TRBJ1-4, with D possibly matching TRBD1 (5 bases). V was cut by 2 bases and J by 5 bases, with 6 bases left in between. Germline V gene data show CDR1 as MNHEY and CDR2 as SVGEGT. CDR3 length: 13 amino acids. CDR3 in amino acids: CASSYRDNEKLFF. In nucleotides, the CDR3 is TGTGCCAGCAGTTACCGGGACAATGAAAAACTGTTTTTT.

The chain couples TRBV3-1 (or the pseudogene TRBV3-2) to TRBJ2-1; 7 bases match TRBD2. This CDR3 is 13 amino acids long. Germline V gene sequence: CDR1 LGHDT, CDR2 YNNKEL (reference sequence). The V segment lost 1 base and the J segment 15 bases; nucleotides outside the gene matches: 9. The CDR3 DNA reads TGTGCCAGCAGCCAAGCGGGACCTAGCGGATGGTTCTTC. This translates into CASSQAGPSGWFF.

This rearrangement joins TRBV30 to TRBJ1-5; TRBD1 is a possible D gene (6 bases). V lost 0 bases and J 3 bases, leaving 9 bases between the germline ends. Per the germline V gene, CDR1 is GTSNPN and CDR2 is SVGIG (reference sequence). This CDR3 is built from 14 residues. The CDR3 DNA reads as TGTGCCTGGAGTGTAGGGGGAAACAATCAGCCCCAGCATTTT. As protein: CAWSVGGNNQPQHF.

In DNA form, the CDR3 reads TGTGCCAGCAGCCTATGGGGGACGAGAGGCGAGCAGTACTTC. Its protein is CASSLWGTRGEQYF. The chain uses TRBV9 and TRBJ2-7, with D perhaps given as TRBD1 or TRBD2 (5 bases each). Trimming stripped 4 bases from V and 6 bases from J, with 17 bases between. This CDR3 has 14 residues. Germline assignment: CDR1 SGDLS and CDR2 YYNGEE.

This clone has just a few counts. The V call is TRBV13, the J call TRBJ1-1; no clear D gene. This CDR3 comprises 14 residues. The ends were cut back, 5 bases at V and 1 base at J, with 11 bases in the middle. The germline CDR1 and CDR2 sequences are PRHDT and FYEKMQ (reference sequence). CDR3 bases: TGTGCCAGCAGCACGAGGGCGGAGAACACTGAAGCTTTCTTT. Translating gives CASSTRAENTEAFF.

The chain carries TRBV29-1 and TRBJ2-7; no firm D call. CDR1 and CDR2 from the germline V gene are SQVTM and ANQGSEA. The ends were cut back, 7 bases at V and 2 bases at J, with 15 bases in the middle. The CDR3 totals 13 residues. CDR3 DNA: TGCAGCGCCGCCGCCAGGCCACCCTACGAGCAGTACTTC. Residues: CSAAARPPYEQYF.

This clone was observed once. The chain joins TRBV9 to TRBJ2-7; D gene ambiguous. The CDR3 is 11 amino acids. Trimming pared 0 bases from V and 6 bases from J, leaving 4 bases between. Germline values: CDR1 SGDLS, CDR2 YYNGEE. The CDR3 DNA reads as TGTGCCAGCAGCGTAGGATTCGAGCAGTACTTC. Translated: CASSVGFEQYF.